The 30 T cell receptor beta chains in this list originate from one sample, sequenced in a study of blood T cell repertoires in COVID-19. Method: immunoSEQ multiplex PCR; TCRdb's copy keeps in-frame clones and lacks some. Of 95,000 to 150,000 clones in the sample, roughly four fifths were seen once. The specimen was peripheral blood. The receptors were sampled from a human donor in a cohort sampled during active COVID-19.

The genes are TRBV13 and TRBJ2-1, with 10 bases lining up with TRBD2. Trimming removed 4 bases from V and 0 bases from J; junction bases left unmatched: 6. CDR1 and CDR2 (germline): PRHDT, FYEKMQ (reference sequence). This CDR3 spans 17 amino acids. This chain's CDR3 is CASSSLAGGRSYNEQFF. CDR3 coding DNA: TGTGCCAGCAGCTCTTTAGCGGGGGGCCGCTCCTACAATGAGCAGTTCTTC.

The rearrangement joins TRBV6-4 to TRBJ2-3, with 7 positions matching TRBD1. V was clipped by 4 bases and J by 10 bases; unmatched bases: 14. Germline V CDR1 and CDR2: MRHNA, SNTAGT. The CDR3 sequence is 15 residues long. CDR3 region: CASSVQPTTTGAQYF. CDR3 nucleotides: TGTGCCAGCAGTGTACAACCAACAACCACAGGGGCGCAGTATTTT.

The chain has TRBV5-1 and TRBJ1-1; D is unresolved. Germline values: CDR1 SGHRS, CDR2 YFSETQ. This CDR3 contains 13 residues. Trimming removed 0 bases at V and 1 base at J, with 4 bases between. In DNA, the CDR3 is TGCGCCAGCAGCTTGGGCGAGAACACTGAAGCTTTCTTT. It encodes CASSLGENTEAFF.

This clone is a singleton in its sample. V gene TRBV4-2 combines with J gene TRBJ2-1; D is possibly TRBD1 (6 bases). CDR3 length equals 15 residues. Germline loops: CDR1 LGHNA, CDR2 YNFKEQ. Trimming stripped 3 bases from V and 2 bases from J, with 11 bases between. The CDR3, as DNA: TGTGCCAGCAGCCAGGGGGACAACCCCTACAATGAGCAGTTCTTC. Translated, it gives CASSQGDNPYNEQFF.

The rearrangement links TRBV9 to TRBJ2-5; 7 nucleotides line up with TRBD2. Germline V gene data show CDR1 as SGDLS and CDR2 as YYNGEE. CDR3 length equals 13 residues. J was trimmed by 4 bases and V by 0 bases; bases with no gene match: 0. The CDR3 region is CASSVAGGETQYF. The CDR3 nucleotides are TGTGCCAGCAGCGTAGCGGGGGGAGAGACCCAGTACTTC.

V is TRBV3-1 (or the pseudogene TRBV3-2) and J is TRBJ1-6, with 7 bases identical to TRBD1. After removal of 2 bases from V and 7 bases from J, the junction contained 2 bases not matched to a gene. The CDR3 totals 14 residues. Germline V gene lookup returns CDR1 LGHDT and CDR2 YNNKEL (reference sequence). Written as DNA, the CDR3 is TGTGCCAGCAGCCAAAACAGGGGCAATTCACCCCTCCACTTT. Its protein is CASSQNRGNSPLHF.

V is TRBV23-1 and J is TRBJ1-4; TRBD1 aligns across 8 bases. TRBV23-1 is identified as an open reading frame with a role that is uncertain. Trimming at V came to 4 bases and at J to 4 bases, leaving 14 bases not matched to a gene. The length of the CDR3 is 18 residues. This CDR3 reads CASSPLVDRASYNEKLFF. The CDR3, as DNA: TGCGCCAGCAGTCCCCTTGTGGACAGGGCTTCCTATAATGAAAAACTGTTTTTT.

CDR3 protein: CASVSGDGYGYTF. Written as DNA, the CDR3 is TGTGCCAGCGTGAGCGGCGACGGCTATGGCTACACCTTC. The chain is built from TRBV6-5 and TRBJ1-2; D not resolved. V lost 8 bases and J 4 bases, leaving 14 bases between the germline ends. This CDR3 comprises 13 residues. Germline V lookup: CDR1 MNHEY, CDR2 SVGAGI.

This chain links TRBV7-9 with TRBJ2-3, with no clear D. The CDR3 runs 13 residues. V was cut by 3 bases and J by 4 bases, with 8 bases left in between. Germline V gives CDR1 SEHNR, CDR2 FQNEAQ (reference sequence). This CDR3 reads CASSLGPADTQYF. CDR3 coding DNA: TGTGCCAGCAGCTTGGGCCCAGCAGATACGCAGTATTTT.

This clone has a handful of counts. V is TRBV28 and J is TRBJ2-7; TRBD2 agrees at 7 bases. The length of the CDR3 is 16 residues. Germline trimming cut 4 bases from V and 2 bases from J; bases unmatched to any gene: 11. Germline lookup yields CDR1 MDHEN and CDR2 SYDVKM. The CDR3 loop reads CASSSLSTSNAYEQYF. Written as DNA, the CDR3 is TGTGCCAGCAGTTCCCTGTCGACTAGCAATGCCTACGAGCAGTACTTC.

This clone was observed a few times. V and J are TRBV3-1 (or the pseudogene TRBV3-2) and TRBJ1-6; 7 nucleotides match TRBD1. The V gene end was trimmed by 2 bases and the J gene end by 9 bases; junction bases not matched to a gene: 4. The CDR3 extends over 14 amino acids. CDR1 and CDR2 from the germline V gene are LGHDT and YNNKEL (reference sequence). In DNA form, the CDR3 reads TGTGCCAGCAGCCAATACAGGGGAGCTTCACCCCTCCACTTT. It encodes CASSQYRGASPLHF.

The CDR3 bases are TGTGCCAGCAGTTATTTGGGGCGGGCTTTCTTT. Its translation: CASSYLGRAFF. The chain carries TRBV6-5 and TRBJ1-1; D might be TRBD1 (5 bases). Germline loops: CDR1 MNHEY, CDR2 SVGAGI. The V end was cut by 3 bases, the J end by 11 bases, with 10 bases between. This CDR3 comprises 11 residues.

The chain combines TRBV7-6 with TRBJ1-5, with D uncertain. Germline lookup yields CDR1 SGHVS and CDR2 FNYEAQ. The V end was cut by 4 bases, the J end by 4 bases, with 14 bases between. The CDR3 sequence is 15 residues long. The CDR3: CASSSSVVRNQPQHF. The CDR3 DNA follows: TGTGCCAGCAGCTCGTCGGTGGTCCGTAATCAGCCCCAGCATTTT.

The J gene is TRBJ2-5, the V gene TRBV19, with 10 positions matching TRBD1. The V gene's germline CDR1 is LNHDA and CDR2 SQIVND (reference sequence). The CDR3 is made up of 14 amino acids. With 4 bases clipped from V and 5 bases from J, the junction kept 4 bases outside the gene matches. The CDR3 spells CASSRTGGRETQYF. For the CDR3, the DNA is TGTGCCAGTAGTAGGACAGGGGGTCGGGAGACCCAGTACTTC.

The chain links TRBV10-3 to TRBJ2-1, with TRBD1 matching over 8 bases. Trimming removed 5 bases from V and 9 bases from J; junction bases left unmatched: 9. This CDR3 is built from 14 residues. Germline CDR1 ENHRY, CDR2 SYGVKD. This CDR3 reads CAISTDRARAEQFF. The DNA of the CDR3 is TGTGCCATCAGTACGGACAGGGCACGGGCTGAGCAGTTCTTC.

The chain joins TRBV2 to TRBJ2-3; D is undetermined. V lost 3 bases, J lost 2 bases, and 12 bases lay in between. CDR3 length: 15 residues. Germline V lookup: CDR1 SNHLY, CDR2 FYNNEI. As DNA, the CDR3 is TGTGCCAGCAGTGAGGCAGGCACCGTCACAGATACGCAGTATTTT. The encoded protein is CASSEAGTVTDTQYF.

This clone was recorded only once. This sequence joins TRBV9 and TRBJ2-7, with 7 bases that match TRBD2. Germline V CDR1 and CDR2: SGDLS, YYNGEE. The CDR3 is 16 amino acids. Germline trimming cut 0 bases from V and 5 bases from J; bases unmatched to any gene: 11. The CDR3 protein is CASSVGAGLGYHEQYF. The CDR3 DNA follows: TGTGCCAGCAGCGTAGGTGCAGGACTAGGGTACCACGAGCAGTACTTC.

The chain uses TRBV6-5 and TRBJ1-2, with TRBD1 matching 7 bases. J was trimmed by 0 bases and V by 8 bases; bases with no gene match: 9. This CDR3 is built from 15 residues. Germline V gene lookup returns CDR1 MNHEY and CDR2 SVGAGI. For the CDR3, the DNA is TGTGCCAGCGTGACAGGGTTTACCGCTAACTATGGCTACACCTTC. This sequence encodes CASVTGFTANYGYTF.

V and J are TRBV15 and TRBJ2-5; 11 nucleotides match TRBD1. Germline lookup yields CDR1 LNHNV and CDR2 YYDKDF (reference sequence). This CDR3 is 14 amino acids long. V lost 9 bases and J lost 5; bases outside the gene matches: 8. The CDR3 nucleotides are TGTGCCACTGGAAAGGACAGGGGGCGGGAGACCCAGTACTTC. Translated, it gives CATGKDRGRETQYF.

The CDR3 here is CASSPSGGAKGETQYF. The DNA of the CDR3 is TGTGCCAGCAGCCCTAGCGGGGGGGCGAAGGGAGAGACCCAGTACTTC. The chain carries TRBV28 and TRBJ2-5, with TRBD2 matching 12 bases. The CDR3 is 16 amino acids. After removal of 6 bases from V and 4 bases from J, the junction contained 9 bases not matched to a gene. Germline CDR1 is MDHEN and CDR2 is SYDVKM.

This clone has just a few counts. The chain is built from TRBV15 and TRBJ2-7, with 12 bases fitting TRBD2. This CDR3 has 15 amino acids. Losses at the gene ends were 1 base for V and 2 bases for J; bases not matched to a gene: 0. The V gene's germline CDR1 is LNHNV and CDR2 YYDKDF (reference sequence). This CDR3 reads CATSRGLAGAYEQYF. Here the CDR3 DNA reads TGTGCCACCAGCAGAGGACTAGCGGGGGCCTACGAGCAGTACTTC.

The chain has TRBV27 and TRBJ2-7; the D gene is possibly TRBD2 (7 bases). The CDR3 is made up of 15 amino acids. Germline V gene lookup returns CDR1 MNHEY and CDR2 SMNVEV (reference sequence). V gave up 6 bases and J gave up 0 bases, with 15 bases separating them. The DNA of the CDR3 is TGTGCCAGCAGGGAGGCGGGGGCCTCCTCCTACGAGCAGTACTTC. Translated: CASREAGASSYEQYF.

This chain uses TRBV19 with TRBJ2-2; D not certain. V was shortened by 10 bases and J by 1 base, with 13 bases between the two germline ends. Looked up from germline, CDR1 is LNHDA and CDR2 is SQIVND (reference sequence). There are 14 residues in the CDR3. The CDR3 reads CATKTGMNTGELFF. CDR3 bases: TGTGCCACTAAGACGGGTATGAACACCGGGGAGCTGTTTTTT.

On this clone: The same CDR3 also results from other DNA sequences found in this sample. V gene TRBV9 combines with J gene TRBJ2-6, with TRBD2 matching 11 bases. Unmatched junction bases numbered 9, after V lost 0 bases and J lost 4 bases. The V gene's germline CDR1 is SGDLS and CDR2 YYNGEE. The CDR3 extends over 19 amino acids. The CDR3 sequence: CASSVGLAGGSAGANVLTF. The CDR3 DNA reads TGTGCCAGCAGCGTAGGTCTAGCGGGGGGCTCCGCCGGGGCCAACGTCCTGACTTTC. Full variable domain (missing parts from reference TRBV9 and TRBJ2-6): DSGVTQTPKHLITATGQRVTLRCSPRSGDLSVYWYQQSLDQGLQFLIQYYNGEERAKGNILERFSAQQFPDLHSELNLSSLELGDSALYFCASSVGLAGGSAGANVLTFGAGSRLTVL.

This chain links TRBV21-1 with TRBJ2-5; TRBD2, as called in the table, went unchecked against the DNA. TRBV21-1 represents a pseudogene. The CDR3 runs to 14 residues. The CDR3 region has the DNA TGTGCCAGCATCATATTCACTTTCCAAGAGACCCAGTACTTC. Translated: CASIIFTFQETQYF.

The chain employs TRBV5-1 and TRBJ2-7; D is perhaps TRBD2 (6 bases). V lost 1 base to trimming and J lost 7 bases, with 15 bases between them. The CDR3 length is 14 residues. CDR1 is SGHRS and CDR2 is YFSETQ in the germline V gene. Here the CDR3 reads CASSLQEGAGEQYF. Here the CDR3 DNA reads TGCGCCAGCAGCTTGCAAGAAGGGGCGGGGGAGCAGTACTTC.

In its sample, this clone was seen once. This rearrangement joins TRBV11-2 to TRBJ2-7, with D perhaps TRBD1 (5 bases). CDR3 length: 15 residues. Germline loops: CDR1 SGHAT, CDR2 FQNNGV. V was pared by 1 base and J by 1 base, with 11 bases between. The DNA of the CDR3 is TGTGCCAGCAGCTTAGGGGTCAGGGCATCCTACGAGCAGTACTTC. Encoded protein: CASSLGVRASYEQYF. The entire variable domain, with the rest obtained from reference TRBV11-2 and TRBJ2-7, is as follows: EAGVAQSPRYKIIEKRQSVAFWCNPISGHATLYWYQQILGQGPKLLIQFQNNGVVDDSQLPKDRFSAERLKGVDSTLKIQPAKLEDSAVYLCASSLGVRASYEQYFGPGTRLTVT.

This clone was counted only a few times. The rearrangement uses TRBV5-4 and TRBJ1-1; D ambiguous. V lost 4 bases to trimming and J lost 7 bases, with 14 bases between them. Germline V CDR1 and CDR2: SGHNT, YYREEE (reference sequence). The CDR3 sequence is 13 residues long. The CDR3 DNA is TGTGCCAGCAGCCTCCCAGGTGGTGTTGAAGCTTTCTTT. Its protein product is CASSLPGGVEAFF.

This clone was seen a single time. The rearrangement uses TRBV18 and TRBJ2-7, with 8 bases that match TRBD2. Germline V gene sequence: CDR1 KGHSH, CDR2 LQKENI. The CDR3 totals 13 residues. V was clipped by 5 bases and J by 6 bases; unmatched bases: 6. CDR3 loop: CASSEGLVGEQYF. The CDR3 DNA reads as TGTGCCAGCTCAGAGGGACTAGTCGGCGAGCAGTACTTC.

This sequence joins TRBV7-8 and TRBJ2-1; 12 bases are shared with TRBD2. Trimming cost V 7 bases and J 4 bases; bases outside gene matches: 5. Germline CDR1 reads SGHVS; CDR2 reads FQNEAQ. CDR3 length: 15 residues. CDR3 residues: CASTPGLAGYNEQFF. CDR3 bases: TGTGCCAGCACCCCGGGACTAGCGGGTTACAATGAGCAGTTCTTC.